This T cell receptor (beta chain) was identified during a study of blood T cell repertoires in COVID-19 (dated by TCRdb to about 2020). Context from the whole study: The collaborator samples originated in the United States, Italy and Spain and spanned the acute and convalescent phases of COVID-19. The prospective study material was composed of cDNA or gDNA derived from T cells, B-cell-depleted T cells, or PBMCs. Deeply sampled blood TCRbeta repertoires from subjects exposed to, actively infected with, or recovered from COVID-19 were included in the dataset. A freely available public database, intended as a resource for researchers studying the immune response to SARS-CoV-2, is where the repertoires were released. The samples were drawn from two sources: the first 160 participants of the ongoing ImmuneRACE study, and 950 to 1,500 subjects contributed by 6 global collaborators. Nearly every sample came with metadata listing a de-identified subject ID, COVID-19 status, age in years and sex. HLA class I and class II types, where available, came from metadata supplied by the sample provider rather than from assay-based typing. The investigation overall reported the following: The amount of clinical and demographic metadata varied by source and participant and was provided uncurated.

The collaborating institutions used their own protocols to collect whole blood in K2EDTA tubes. Collaborator samples were shipped for TCRbeta analysis as frozen whole blood, isolated PBMCs, or DNA extracted from either sample type. For CDR1 and CDR2, the germline V gene (reference sequence) lists PRHDT and FYEKMQ. The CDR3 sequence holds 17 residues, the cysteine and phenylalanine included. The read is trimmed to its CDR3 DNA, 51 bases read in frame from base 1. The V end loses 5 bases and the J end loses 1 base, and a stretch of 20 bases separates them. As concerns this clone: It has no known antigen specificity. No base quality information exists; no much larger clone differs at one position.

TCRbeta CDR3 regions were amplified from genomic DNA by means of the immunoSEQ Assay, a bias-controlled multiplex PCR. The published analysis was carried out like this. The number of nucleated cells in each sample was estimated by amplification of reference gene primers within the assay. Sequence reads were collapsed and filtered to measure the absolute abundance of every unique TCRbeta CDR3 rearrangement. For each sample, productive Simpson clonality was calculated as the square root of Simpson's diversity index across productive rearrangements. Here the immuneACCESS table is served through TCRdb, limited to in-frame sequences with V and J called. Missing clones are a known gap in these copies; in checked studies unresolved V genes cover under half, and the rest lacks a known reason. That table gives V, J and clone size, and the DNA gave D and trimming. The table for this sample lists about 34,000 clones; less than 85% of them were counted only once. 13% to 15% of the sample is taken by the ten largest.

Sample: peripheral blood. The chain couples TRBV13 to TRBJ1-1; TRBD1 is a possible D gene, resting on 5 matching bases. This receptor was taken from a human donor with acute or convalescent COVID-19. The donor label of this sample is uncertain. The bases are TGTGCCAGCAGCCGAGGAAAACAATCACAGGCGAACACTGAAGCTTTCTTT. Translation gives CASSRGKQSQANTEAFF.